These T cell receptor beta chains were read from a single sample in a study of T-cell reconstitution after alpha-beta-depleted transplantation in children. TCRdb itself ran the PCR reads through MiXCR, one entry per CDR3 protein. This sample yields hundreds of thousands of distinct CDR3 sequences, of which under 20% are seen a single time; 29% belongs to the top ten. This specimen consisted of PBMCs, mostly from graft donor cells, obtained 360 days after TCRalphabeta/CD19-depleted stem cell transplant. The receptors shown here come from a boy under two years old who had a stem cell transplant for Wiskott-Aldrich syndrome, so the T cells may come from the graft donor. The CDR3 runs from the conserved cysteine through the conserved F or W. A D gene is named only where the DNA matches it firmly. Not all rows give a size; the values are once, few, many and, for expanded clones, a class.

D	size	J	V	CDR3	DNA
-	-	TRBJ2-2	TRBV27	CASSPVGLPGWELFF	TGTGCCAGCAGTCCGGTTGGTCTGCCGGGGTGGGAGCTGTTTTTT
TRBD2	few	TRBJ2-1	TRBV24-1	CATSDQTSGATYNEQFF	TGTGCCACCAGTGACCAGACTAGCGGGGCGACCTACAATGAGCAGTTCTTC
TRBD1	few	TRBJ2-2	TRBV7-6	CASSWQTGVGGELFF	TGTGCCAGCAGCTGGCAGACAGGGGTCGGCGGGGAGCTGTTTTTT
-	-	TRBJ2-4	TRBV5-6	CASSPMTGSRDIQYF	TGTGCCAGCAGCCCGATGACAGGTTCGCGGGACATTCAGTACTTC
-	-	TRBJ2-7	TRBV27	CASRLSGASYEQYF	TGTGCCAGCAGACTCTCGGGGGCCTCCTACGAGCAGTACTTC
-	-	TRBJ1-1	TRBV5-6	CASSLSAGGVRTEAFF	TGTGCCAGCAGCTTGAGTGCCGGGGGCGTAAGGACTGAAGCTTTCTTT
TRBD1	few	TRBJ2-1	TRBV12-3/TRBV12-4	CASSWDRTGYNEQFF	TGTGCCAGCAGTTGGGACAGGACGGGCTACAATGAGCAGTTCTTC
-	-	TRBJ2-7	TRBV7-6	CASSLSAGRSSYEQYF	TGTGCCAGCAGCTTATCGGCCGGACGTAGCTCCTACGAGCAGTACTTC
-	few	TRBJ1-1	TRBV12-3/TRBV12-4	CASTTWGYGEAFF	TGTGCCAGCACTACGTGGGGGTATGGTGAAGCTTTCTTT
-	-	TRBJ2-7	TRBV10-2	CASNEVGYYEQYF	TGCGCCAGCAATGAGGTGGGCTACTACGAGCAGTACTTC
TRBD2	-	TRBJ2-4	TRBV6-5	CASSYSRTSGGLAKNIQYF	TGTGCCAGCAGTTACTCAAGGACTAGCGGGGGACTAGCCAAAAACATTCAGTACTTC
-	-	TRBJ2-6	TRBV10-3	CAISAQSSGANVLTF	TGTGCCATCAGCGCCCAGAGCTCTGGGGCCAACGTCCTGACTTTC
TRBD1	many	TRBJ2-5	TRBV6-1	CASSAGTGEETQYF	TGTGCCAGCAGTGCCGGGACAGGGGAAGAGACCCAGTACTTC
-	few	TRBJ2-2	TRBV5-1	CASSLDRVTGELFF	TGCGCCAGCAGCTTGGATCGGGTTACCGGGGAGCTGTTTTTT
TRBD2	-	TRBJ2-1	TRBV7-9	CASRLASEQFF	TGTGCCAGCAGACTAGCGTCTGAGCAGTTCTTC
TRBD1	-	TRBJ2-7	TRBV10-3	CAISDSRGLTYEQYF	TGTGCCATCAGTGACAGCAGGGGGCTGACCTACGAGCAGTACTTC
-	-	TRBJ2-1	TRBV4-2	CASSQARTLGSSYNEQFF	TGTGCCAGCAGCCAAGCCAGGACTTTAGGGAGCTCCTACAATGAGCAGTTCTTC
-	-	TRBJ2-7	TRBV5-1	CASSLAVPSYEQYF	TGCGCCAGCAGTTTAGCGGTCCCCTCCTACGAGCAGTACTTC
-	-	TRBJ2-4	TRBV20-1	CSARGTLSGIQYF	TGCAGTGCTAGAGGCACCCTTAGCGGCATTCAGTACTTC
TRBD2	many	TRBJ2-1	TRBV10-3	CAISEGGLAGLEQFF	TGTGCCATCAGTGAAGGGGGACTAGCGGGGCTCGAGCAGTTCTTC
TRBD2	-	TRBJ2-1	TRBV4-3	CASSQRVGTSGSNEQFF	TGCGCCAGCAGCCAACGCGTCGGGACTAGCGGGAGCAATGAGCAGTTCTTC
-	-	TRBJ2-2	TRBV3-1	CASSQSHTGELFF	TGTGCCAGCAGCCAGTCTCACACCGGGGAGCTGTTTTTT
-	few	TRBJ2-3	TRBV7-6	CASTAGLTMGDTQYF	TGTGCCAGTACTGCGGGACTCACCATGGGGGATACGCAGTATTTT
TRBD1	-	TRBJ2-7	TRBV20-1	CSATGTGHYEQYF	TGCAGTGCTACCGGGACAGGGCACTACGAGCAGTACTTC
-	-	TRBJ2-5	TRBV7-2	CASSPRQGTETQYF	TGTGCCAGCAGCCCCCGGCAGGGAACGGAGACCCAGTACTTC
TRBD2	few	TRBJ2-2	TRBV6-1	CASSELAANTGELFF	TGTGCCAGCAGTGAACTAGCGGCGAACACCGGGGAGCTGTTTTTT
TRBD1	many	TRBJ2-2	TRBV7-2	CASSLWGTDLTGELFF	TGTGCCAGCAGCTTATGGGGGACAGACCTCACCGGGGAGCTGTTTTTT
-	-	TRBJ2-3	TRBV7-2	CASSPWTSTDTQYF	TGTGCCAGCAGCCCCTGGACTAGCACAGATACGCAGTATTTT
-	-	TRBJ1-1	TRBV6-1	CASSRRTYTEAFF	TGTGCCAGCAGCCGACGGACTTACACTGAAGCTTTCTTT
TRBD1	few	TRBJ2-4	TRBV12-3/TRBV12-4	CASRGGQGRDIQYF	TGTGCCAGCAGGGGTGGACAGGGGAGGGACATTCAGTACTTC
-	few	TRBJ1-1	TRBV7-6	CASSSQAKSTEAFF	TGTGCCAGCAGCTCCCAGGCGAAGAGCACTGAAGCTTTCTTT
TRBD2	few	TRBJ2-5	TRBV25-1	CASSEYIRARGEETQYF	TGTGCCAGCAGTGAATATATTCGGGCCCGGGGGGAAGAGACCCAGTACTTC
TRBD1	few	TRBJ2-2	TRBV5-1	CASSLGTGGASTGELFF	TGCGCCAGCAGCTTGGGAACAGGGGGCGCGTCAACCGGGGAGCTGTTTTTT
TRBD2	few	TRBJ2-3	TRBV11-2	CASSPTSLTDTQYF	TGTGCCAGCAGCCCGACTAGCCTCACAGATACGCAGTATTTT
-	-	TRBJ2-7	TRBV12-3/TRBV12-4	CARNRVCEQSVLQYF	TGTGCCAGAAACAGGGTCTGCGAGCAGTCGGTTCTGCAGTACTTC
-	-	TRBJ2-5	TRBV5-1	CASSFGVPSALETQYF	TGCGCCAGCAGCTTTGGGGTACCTAGCGCCCTGGAGACCCAGTACTTC
TRBD2	-	TRBJ2-7	TRBV12-3/TRBV12-4	CASSLEGLAGYEQYF	TGTGCCAGCAGTTTAGAGGGACTAGCGGGCTACGAGCAGTACTTC
-	few	TRBJ2-4	TRBV10-3	CAISENLWDAKNIQYF	TGTGCCATCAGTGAGAATCTATGGGATGCCAAAAACATTCAGTACTTC
-	-	TRBJ1-1	TRBV12-5	CASGLGLSNTEAFF	TGTGCTAGTGGTTTGGGGCTCTCGAACACTGAAGCTTTCTTT
-	-	TRBJ2-2	TRBV30	CAWTHNTGELFF	TGTGCCTGGACACATAACACCGGGGAGCTGTTTTTT
-	many	TRBJ2-3	TRBV12-3/TRBV12-4	CASGGSIRVTDTQYF	TGTGCCAGCGGGGGATCTATCCGCGTGACAGATACGCAGTATTTT
-	-	TRBJ2-7	TRBV4-3	CASSQDKGTGTTSEQYF	TGCGCCAGCAGCCAGGACAAGGGGACCGGGACCACATCCGAGCAGTACTTC
-	-	TRBJ2-6	TRBV2	CASRGAGANVLTF	TGTGCCAGCAGAGGGGCCGGGGCCAACGTCCTGACTTTC
-	few	TRBJ2-4	TRBV15	CATSRGQPQNIQYF	TGTGCCACCAGCAGGGGCCAGCCCCAAAACATTCAGTACTTC
TRBD2	few	TRBJ2-1	TRBV24-1	CATSDAGTSGRSSYNEQFF	TGTGCCACCAGTGATGCCGGGACTAGCGGGAGGTCATCCTACAATGAGCAGTTCTTC
-	-	TRBJ2-7	TRBV28	CASSRGIYYEQYF	TGTGCCAGCAGTCGGGGGATTTACTACGAGCAGTACTTC